These 32 T cell receptor beta chains were all obtained from the same sample, sequenced in a study of response to subunit inactivated influenza vaccine (dated by TCRdb to 2017 to 2018). Library preparation employed RT-PCR. These reads were obtained on an Illumina HiSeq 2500. Starting from the raw public reads, TCRdb applied fastp trimming at Q25, assembled clones with MiXCR and retained in-frame beta chains. Each record represents a unique CDR3 protein, reported with the most common genes and DNA among its rows. The sample table lists a few hundred thousand distinct CDR3 sequences, 6% to 9% of them with a count of one. Less than 15% of the sample is in the top ten clones. The specimen was PBMCs from blood, collected less than 30 months after vaccination. These receptor sequences come from a man between 50 and 69 years old who received an inactivated influenza vaccine. Donor details come from another sample of the same person, matched by shared clones.

There are a few counts of this clonotype. CDR3 in DNA: TGTGCCAGCAGCCCCAGCGGGGGACGGTTTTGGGAGCAGTACTTC. Amino acid sequence: CASSPSGGRFWEQYF. The chain links TRBV4-2 to TRBJ2-7; TRBD2 aligns across 8 bases. The CDR3 totals 15 residues. From germline, CDR1 is LGHNA and CDR2 YNFKEQ. V shed 4 bases, J shed 7 bases, and the junction held 12 bases outside the gene matches.

At least ten counts were recorded for this clonotype. The chain recombines TRBV3-1 with TRBJ1-1; D remains unclear. The CDR3 is 13 residues long. Germline values: CDR1 LGHDT, CDR2 YNNKEL (reference sequence). The germline V and J ends were trimmed by 4 bases and 5 bases, with 11 bases remaining between them. The CDR3 DNA follows: TGTGCCAGCAGCCCCCGGATGGGGACTGAAGCTTTCTTT. This codes for CASSPRMGTEAFF.

V usage is TRBV5-5 and J usage is TRBJ2-2, with D possibly matching TRBD1 (5 bases). Trimming took 3 bases from V and 0 from J, leaving 15 bases between them. Per the germline V gene, CDR1 is SGHKS and CDR2 is YYEKEE (reference sequence). This CDR3 contains 17 residues. The CDR3 is CASSWPSRAANTGELFF. CDR3 in DNA: TGTGCCAGCAGCTGGCCCAGCAGGGCTGCGAACACCGGGGAGCTGTTTTTT.

The chain employs TRBV28 and TRBJ2-6; 7 bases line up with TRBD2. The CDR3 contains 16 residues. V gave up 5 bases and J gave up 1 base; unmatched junction bases: 5. Germline CDR1 MDHEN, CDR2 SYDVKM. CDR3 sequence: CASSAWGGSGANVLTF. The CDR3 region has the DNA TGTGCCAGCAGTGCCTGGGGGGGATCTGGGGCCAACGTCCTGACTTTC.

On this clonotype: A clone one base away is much larger, so this may be a read error. This chain joins TRBV20-1 and TRBJ2-3, with TRBD2 matching over 8 bases. This CDR3 has 16 amino acids. Per the germline V gene, CDR1 is DFQATT and CDR2 is SNEGSKA (reference sequence). CDR3 in amino acids: CCAPPGGDISTDTQYF. The CDR3 DNA reads TGCTGTGCCCCCCCGGGGGGGGATATAAGCACAGATACGCAGTATTTT.

V is TRBV9 and J is TRBJ2-3, with 7 bases identical to TRBD2. With 0 bases clipped from V and 6 bases from J, the junction kept 7 bases outside the gene matches. The CDR3 runs 15 residues. Germline V gives CDR1 SGDLS, CDR2 YYNGEE. CDR3 DNA: TGTGCCAGCAGCGTAGCGTGGCGGGGGAGCGATACGCAGTATTTT. Its protein is CASSVAWRGSDTQYF.

This clonotype has only a few counts. The chain recombines TRBV20-1 with TRBJ2-3; D possibly corresponds to TRBD2 (7 bases). The V end was cut by 0 bases, the J end by 4 bases, with 14 bases between. The CDR3 runs 15 residues. Germline CDR1 and CDR2: DFQATT and SNEGSKA (reference sequence). This chain's CDR3 is CSAREVGGRPDTQYF. The CDR3 nucleotides are TGCAGTGCTAGAGAGGTGGGGGGGCGCCCAGATACGCAGTATTTT.

The sample holds many counts of this clonotype. V and J are TRBV18 and TRBJ2-7; D possibly corresponds to TRBD1 (5 bases). This CDR3 region has 14 residues. The germline V gene encodes CDR1 KGHSH and CDR2 LQKENI. Trimming removed 0 bases at V and 2 bases at J, with 8 bases between. The CDR3, as DNA: TGTGCCAGCTCACCACCGGGGCGAACCTACGAGCAGTACTTC. Residues: CASSPPGRTYEQYF.

This chain joins TRBV28 and TRBJ2-5, with D perhaps given as TRBD1 or TRBD2 (5 bases each). Trimming stripped 3 bases from V and 7 bases from J, with 15 bases between. The CDR3 runs 14 residues. Per the germline V gene, CDR1 is MDHEN and CDR2 is SYDVKM. The CDR3 protein is CASSFSGRGTTQYF. The DNA of the CDR3 is TGTGCCAGCAGTTTCTCGGGACGTGGTACGACCCAGTACTTC.

With regard to this clonotype: A much larger clone lies one base from this, so it may be a read error. This chain joins TRBV12-3 or TRBV12-4 and TRBJ2-2; a weak D match, TRBD2 (5 bases). The CDR3 has 13 residues. CDR3 sequence reads: CASMTSLTGELVF. The CDR3 bases are TGTGCCAGCATGACCTCTCTCACCGGGGAGCTGGTTTTT.

This clonotype was detected many times. This rearrangement joins TRBV7-2 to TRBJ2-1; the match to TRBD2 covers 8 bases. Germline CDR1 reads SGHTA; CDR2 reads FQGNSA. The ends lost 6 bases at V and 4 bases at J; junction bases unmatched: 8. The length of the CDR3 is 15 residues. CDR3 nucleotides: TGTGCCAGCAGAACAAGCGGGACTAGTTACAATGAGCAGTTCTTC. This translates into CASRTSGTSYNEQFF.

V and J are TRBV20-1 and TRBJ2-1, with D unclear. Germline V CDR1 and CDR2: DFQATT, SNEGSKA (reference sequence). The CDR3 contains 12 residues. The V end lost 5 bases, the J end lost 6 bases, and 11 bases lay between the germline ends. The CDR3 region is CSALPRTNEQFF. The CDR3 nucleotides read TGCAGTGCTCTACCTAGGACCAATGAGCAGTTCTTC.

J is TRBJ2-7 and V is TRBV5-1, with D perhaps TRBD1 (5 bases). V lost 5 bases and J lost 6, with 21 bases in between. From germline, CDR1 is SGHRS and CDR2 YFSETQ. The CDR3 covers 15 residues. CDR3 DNA sequence: TGCGCCAGCAGACAGTCGACAGAGTATCCCCGCGAGCAGTACTTC. Its translation is CASRQSTEYPREQYF.

The CDR3 DNA is TGTGCCAGCAGTTGGGAACAGACGAACACTGAAGCTTTCTTT. Translation: CASSWEQTNTEAFF. The V and J genes are TRBV6-5 and TRBJ1-1; D remains ambiguous. Trimming took 4 bases from V and 1 from J, leaving 10 bases between them. The germline CDR1 and CDR2 sequences are MNHEY and SVGAGI. The CDR3 has 14 amino acids.

The chain uses TRBV20-1 and TRBJ1-1; D remains unclear. Looked up from germline, CDR1 is DFQATT and CDR2 is SNEGSKA (reference sequence). This CDR3 region has 15 residues. Trimming stripped 0 bases from V and 0 bases from J, with 11 bases between. The CDR3 bases are TGCAGTGCTAGAGATTACGCAGGAATGAACACTGAAGCTTTCTTT. Amino acids: CSARDYAGMNTEAFF.

This clonotype was seen more than once but under ten times. The junction and the germline gene differ at one end; a read error may be behind it. This rearrangement joins TRBV4-1 to TRBJ1-1; 7 bases are a match to TRBD1. This CDR3 region has 14 residues. Germline CDR1 is MGHRA and CDR2 is YSYEKL. This CDR3 reads CASSEPGQYTAAFF. As DNA, the CDR3 is TGCGCCAGCAGCGAACCGGGACAGTATACTGCAGCTTTCTTT.

This clonotype was counted at least ten times. J is TRBJ1-1 and V is TRBV20-1; D uncertain. CDR3 length equals 12 residues. Trimming stripped 4 bases from V and 1 base from J, with 7 bases between. Germline V gives CDR1 DFQATT, CDR2 SNEGSKA (reference sequence). The CDR3 reads CSATPENTEAFF. The DNA of the CDR3 is TGCAGTGCTACCCCTGAGAACACTGAAGCTTTCTTT.

This clonotype turned up a few times. V usage is TRBV27 and J usage is TRBJ2-1; D is tentatively TRBD1 or TRBD2 (5 bases each). Germline CDR1 is MNHEY and CDR2 is SMNVEV (reference sequence). The CDR3 consists of 14 residues. The V end lost 3 bases, the J end lost 7 bases, and 13 bases lay between the germline ends. In DNA, the CDR3 is TGTGCCAGCAGTTTGGGGACGTATGGGAATGAGCAGTTCTTC. Translating it yields CASSLGTYGNEQFF.

The chain links TRBV5-1 to TRBJ2-4; 8 bases agree with TRBD2. V lost 4 bases to trimming and J lost 0 bases; unmatched junction nucleotides: 18. In germline, CDR1 is SGHRS, CDR2 YFSETQ. This CDR3 has 20 residues. The CDR3 sequence: CASSPETSETWGLAKNIQYF. The CDR3, as DNA: TGCGCCAGCAGCCCCGAGACTAGCGAGACATGGGGTTTAGCCAAAAACATTCAGTACTTC.

At least ten counts were recorded for this clonotype. This sequence joins TRBV9 and TRBJ2-5, with TRBD2 identical over 13 bases. This CDR3 is 16 amino acids long. From germline, CDR1 is SGDLS and CDR2 YYNGEE. The J segment lost 3 bases and the V segment lost 1 base, leaving 3 bases of the junction unmatched. The CDR3 bases are TGTGCCAGCAGCGTATCAACTAGCGGGAGGGAAGAGACCCAGTACTTC. Its protein is CASSVSTSGREETQYF. Full variable domain (outside the CDR3, taken from reference TRBV9 and TRBJ2-5): DSGVTQTPKHLITATGQRVTLRCSPRSGDLSVYWYQQSLDQGLQFLIQYYNGEERAKGNILERFSAQQFPDLHSELNLSSLELGDSALYFCASSVSTSGREETQYFGPGTRLLVL.

This clonotype was recorded a few times. J is TRBJ1-1 and V is TRBV29-1; 8 bases are shared with TRBD1. CDR1 and CDR2 (germline): SQVTM, ANQGSEA. The V gene end was trimmed by 7 bases and the J gene end by 1 base; junction bases not matched to a gene: 8. The CDR3 extends over 14 amino acids. CDR3 in DNA: TGCAGCGCCCCCGGACAGGGTGGGAACACTGAAGCTTTCTTT. Protein: CSAPGQGGNTEAFF. Using reference TRBV29-1 and TRBJ1-1 for the parts outside the CDR3, the full variable domain is SAVISQKPSRDICQRGTSLTIQCQVDSQVTMMFWYRQQPGQSLTLIATANQGSEATYESGFVIDKFPISRPNLTFSTLTVSNMSPEDSSIYLCSAPGQGGNTEAFFGQGTRLTVV.

The rearrangement uses TRBV29-1 and TRBJ1-2, with D unresolved. There are 10 residues in the CDR3. CDR1 is SQVTM, CDR2 ANQGSEA, per germline. The V end lost 4 bases, the J end lost 6 bases, and 6 bases lay between the germline ends. The CDR3 sequence is CSVAENGYTF. The CDR3 DNA is TGCAGCGTTGCAGAGAATGGCTACACCTTC.

This chain connects TRBV4-3 to TRBJ2-4, with D perhaps TRBD1 or TRBD2 (6 bases each). V lost 0 bases and J lost 6, with 12 bases in between. CDR1 and CDR2 (germline): LGHNA, YSLEER. The CDR3 is 15 residues long. The CDR3 sequence: CASSQDLGGTNIQYF. As DNA, the CDR3 is TGCGCCAGCAGCCAAGATTTGGGGGGCACAAACATTCAGTACTTC.

This clonotype was seen a handful of times. The chain is built from TRBV20-1 and TRBJ1-6; no definite D call. CDR3 length: 14 amino acids. CDR1 and CDR2 (germline): DFQATT, SNEGSKA (reference sequence). The germline V and J ends were trimmed by 6 bases and 2 bases, with 11 bases remaining between them. CDR3 residues: CSARGEPYNSPLHF. CDR3 nucleotide sequence: TGCAGTGCCCGCGGGGAGCCCTATAATTCACCCCTCCACTTT.

This clonotype was observed many times. The chain links TRBV5-1 to TRBJ2-1, with 7 bases lining up with TRBD1. With 4 bases clipped from V and 9 bases from J, the junction kept 13 bases outside the gene matches. The CDR3 is 15 residues long. The V gene's germline CDR1 is SGHRS and CDR2 YFSETQ. CDR3 amino acids: CASSLAVTGHVEQFF. The CDR3 coding sequence is TGCGCCAGCAGCCTCGCCGTGACAGGGCACGTTGAGCAGTTCTTC.

This clonotype was detected a few times. V and J are TRBV11-2 and TRBJ2-1; 7 positions agree with TRBD2. Germline V gene lookup returns CDR1 SGHAT and CDR2 FQNNGV. V lost 5 bases to trimming and J lost 3 bases; unmatched junction nucleotides: 19. CDR3 length: 19 residues. CDR3: CASSRLLTYTSENYNEQFF. In DNA, the CDR3 is TGTGCCAGCAGCCGACTACTAACCTACACTAGCGAAAACTACAATGAGCAGTTCTTC.

The chain employs TRBV2 and TRBJ2-1, with a possible D match to TRBD2 (6 bases). Trimming took 3 bases from V and 6 from J, leaving 9 bases between them. The CDR3 loop spans 13 amino acids. Germline values: CDR1 SNHLY, CDR2 FYNNEI. Here the CDR3 reads CASSEGRRNEQFF. The CDR3 coding sequence is TGTGCCAGCAGTGAGGGGAGGCGCAATGAGCAGTTCTTC.

In its sample, this clonotype was seen a few times. The chain joins TRBV7-9 to TRBJ2-1; possibly TRBD2 for D (5 bases). V gave up 1 base and J gave up 8 bases, with 6 bases separating them. The length of the CDR3 is 12 residues. Germline CDR1 SEHNR, CDR2 FQNEAQ (reference sequence). The CDR3 reads CASSLVSDEQFF. Here the CDR3 DNA reads TGTGCCAGCAGCTTAGTTAGCGATGAGCAGTTCTTC. Variable domain in full (rest from reference TRBV7-9 and TRBJ2-1): DTGVSQNPRHKITKRGQNVTFRCDPISEHNRLYWYRQTLGQGPEFLTYFQNEAQLEKSRLLSDRFSAERPKGSFSTLEIQRTEQGDSAMYLCASSLVSDEQFFGPGTRLTVL.

The table lists this clonotype with many counts. V and J are TRBV4-3 and TRBJ2-3, with 7 positions matching TRBD2. The junction had 2 bases not matched to a gene; V was cut back by 3 bases and J by 2 bases. The CDR3 consists of 14 residues. Germline values: CDR1 LGHNA, CDR2 YSLEER. This chain's CDR3 is CASSQGTNTDTQYF. The CDR3 coding sequence is TGCGCCAGCAGCCAGGGGACTAACACAGATACGCAGTATTTT.

The CDR3 here is CASSPGISGAETQYF. CDR3 bases: TGTGCCAGCAGCCCCGGGATTAGCGGGGCAGAGACCCAGTACTTC. The rearrangement uses TRBV5-5 and TRBJ2-5, with TRBD2 matching over 8 bases. CDR1 is SGHKS, CDR2 YYEKEE, per germline (reference sequence). The CDR3 runs 15 residues. The V and J ends lost 4 bases and 4 bases, in that order; junction bases with no gene match: 9. Complete variable domain (other parts from reference TRBV5-5 and TRBJ2-5): DAGVTQSPTHLIKTRGQQVTLRCSPISGHKSVSWYQQVLGQGPQFIFQYYEKEERGRGNFPDRFSARQFPNYSSELNVNALLLGDSALYLCASSPGISGAETQYFGPGTRLLVL.

This clonotype was observed a few times. The V gene is TRBV5-1, the J gene TRBJ2-2; D is unresolved. The germline V and J ends were trimmed by 4 bases and 4 bases, with 8 bases remaining between them. Germline V gives CDR1 SGHRS, CDR2 YFSETQ. The CDR3 covers 13 residues. CDR3 sequence reads: CASSQQSTGELFF. Written as DNA, the CDR3 is TGCGCCAGCAGCCAACAATCCACCGGGGAGCTGTTTTTT.

This clonotype was picked up many times. This chain links TRBV12-3 or TRBV12-4 with TRBJ2-2; D may be TRBD1 or TRBD2 (5 bases each). The V end was cut by 3 bases, the J end by 4 bases, with 15 bases between. The length of the CDR3 is 16 residues. The CDR3 region has the DNA TGTGCCAGCAGTTTGGGGCGGGTGGTTTCCACCGGGGAGCTGTTTTTT. Amino acids: CASSLGRVVSTGELFF.